These T cell receptor beta chains were read from a single sample in a study of CD8+CD57+ T cells in acquired aplastic anemia. TCRdb ran MiXCR on the reads and lists one entry per CDR3 protein. The sample consists of about 180,000 distinct CDR3 sequences, just over 45% of them appearing once. The specimen sequenced was sorted CD4+, CD8+, or CD8+CD57+ T cells (not recorded which) from PBMCs. The receptors were sampled from a human donor in good health. The CDR3 runs from the conserved cysteine through the conserved F or W. D genes are given only for firm matches. Not every row has a clone size; where given, it reads once, few, many or a size class.

D,V,size,J,DNA,CDR3
.,TRBV28,.,TRBJ1-2,TGTGCCAGCAGTTTACCGAATCGGGCCCGCTATGGCTACACCTTC,CASSLPNRARYGYTF
TRBD1,TRBV12-3/TRBV12-4,.,TRBJ2-2,TGTGCCAGCAGTCCGTACAGGGGGACGGCCGGGGAGCTGTTTTTT,CASSPYRGTAGELFF
.,TRBV27,.,TRBJ1-2,TGTGCCAGCAGTTCGAAACAGGGCTATGGCTACACCTTC,CASSSKQGYGYTF
TRBD1,TRBV5-4,many,TRBJ2-5,TGTGCCAGCAGCTACGGACAGGTCCAAGAGACCCAGTACTTC,CASSYGQVQETQYF
.,TRBV7-3,many,TRBJ2-2,TGTGCCAGCAGCTTACAACACAGGGCCGGGGAGCTGTTTTTT,CASSLQHRAGELFF
TRBD1,TRBV2,few,TRBJ1-3,TGTGCCAGCAAAGGGACAGTCTCTGGAAACACCATATATTTT,CASKGTVSGNTIYF
TRBD2,TRBV29-1,.,TRBJ2-2,TGCAGCGTTGCCGCTAGCGGGACGGCCGGGGAGCTGTTTTTT,CSVAASGTAGELFF
TRBD1,TRBV4-1,many,TRBJ1-2,TGCGCCAGCAGCCAACAGGACAGGGAAGGCGGCTACACCTTC,CASSQQDREGGYTF
.,TRBV19,few,TRBJ2-7,TGTGCCAGTAGTTCAACCCCTATGAACTACGAGCAGTACTTC,CASSSTPMNYEQYF
TRBD2,TRBV4-1,many,TRBJ2-5,TGCGCCAGCAGCCTCACCGGGGCTAGCGGGAGTGGAAGGGTCGAGACCCAGTACTTC,CASSLTGASGSGRVETQYF
.,TRBV14,many,TRBJ2-3,TGTGCCAGCAGCCAACAACGGAGCACAGATACGCAGTATTTT,CASSQQRSTDTQYF
TRBD1,TRBV6-5,.,TRBJ2-7,TGTGCCAGCAGTTTAGGGGCCGGGACAGGGGGCGGGGACGAGCAGTACTTC,CASSLGAGTGGGDEQYF
TRBD1,TRBV5-8,.,TRBJ2-5,TGTGCCAGCAGCAAGCAAACAGGGGGCGGTAAGACCCAGTACTTC,CASSKQTGGGKTQYF
.,TRBV7-9,.,TRBJ1-4,TGTGCCAGCAGCGCCTGGAAGGGGGAAAAACTGTTTTTT,CASSAWKGEKLFF
TRBD1,TRBV10-3,.,TRBJ2-1,TGTGCCATCAGTAGTTCGACAGGGGAAGGCGGTAACAATGAGCAGTTCTTC,CAISSSTGEGGNNEQFF
.,TRBV5-1,many,TRBJ2-5,TGCGCCAGCAGCTTGGATCCAGGGTCTCAAGAGACCCAGTACTTC,CASSLDPGSQETQYF
TRBD1,TRBV24-1,.,TRBJ1-4,TGTGCCACCAGCGGGACAGGGGATGAAAAACTGTTTTTT,CATSGTGDEKLFF
.,TRBV24-1,.,TRBJ2-1,TGTGCCACCAGTGATTGGGCAGGGAATTCCCACTGGGATGAGCAGTTCTTC,CATSDWAGNSHWDEQFF
.,TRBV24-1,few,TRBJ1-2,TGTGCCACCCGGGAGGTATACGTAAACTATGGCTACACCTTC,CATREVYVNYGYTF
.,TRBV24-1,many,TRBJ2-2,TGTGCCACCAGTGATTCAGGGTTGGCCGGGGAGCTGTTTTTT,CATSDSGLAGELFF
TRBD1,TRBV9,.,TRBJ2-5,TGTGCCAGCAGCCCAGGGACAGGGAGGAAGTACTTC,CASSPGTGRKYF
.,TRBV13,.,TRBJ2-2,TGTGCCAGCAGCCCCCCCCCTCGGGGGTCGAACACCGGGGAGCTGTTTTTT,CASSPPPRGSNTGELFF
TRBD1,TRBV5-6,many,TRBJ2-5,TGTGCCAGCAGCTTGAGGGGGACAGAATTGTACTTC,CASSLRGTELYF
.,TRBV20-1,.,TRBJ2-7,TGCAGTGCTAGAGACCCTAGCAGGTACGAGCAGTACTTC,CSARDPSRYEQYF
.,TRBV9,.,TRBJ1-2,TGTGCCAGCAGCCAAGAGGTCAGGGAAACCTATGGCTACACCTTC,CASSQEVRETYGYTF
.,TRBV6-1,many,TRBJ2-7,TGTGCCAGCAGTGACCGGGACGGCGCCTACGAGCAGTACTTC,CASSDRDGAYEQYF
.,TRBV29-1,.,TRBJ1-2,TGCAGCGTTGAAGATAGGGTCAGGGGATCCGGCTACACCTTC,CSVEDRVRGSGYTF
TRBD2,TRBV6-5,.,TRBJ2-7,TGTGCCAGCAGTTACGTGGGACTAGCCAACCCCGAGCAGTACTTC,CASSYVGLANPEQYF